This T cell receptor beta chain emerged from a study of cytomegalovirus exposure and HLA in healthy donors. Study conclusions and caveats: Researchers catalogued roughly 170 TCR beta chains as cytomegalovirus-associated. Further analysis, carried out later, found HLA-associated TCR beta chains more clonally expanded than equally common other chains.

In regard to this clone: The antigen remains undetermined.

Primers: 60 Vbeta forward and 13 Jbeta reverse. Generated by immunoSEQ multiplex PCR, the TCRdb table keeps only in-frame clones and is missing some. The ten top clones account for 1.5% to 2.5%, within a sample of approximately 130,000 clones. This CDR3 is 15 amino acids long. Trimming took off 4 bases at V and 6 bases at J, with 17 bases between the two ends. The germline CDR1 and CDR2 sequences are WNHNN and SYGVQD (reference sequence). The chain couples TRBV10-1 to TRBJ2-3, with a tentative D call TRBD2 (7 bases). The clonotype was recovered from a woman aged 55-69 years in good health and CMV-seronegative. The sequenced sample consisted of PBMCs. In DNA, the CDR3 is TGCGCCAGCAGTGGAGGGGGGGGAGAGGTGGATACGCAGTATTTT. Protein sequence: CASSGGGGEVDTQYF.